Below, 9 T cell receptor beta chains from the same sample are listed, as sequenced in a study of blood T cell repertoires in COVID-19. Method: immunoSEQ multiplex PCR; TCRdb's copy keeps in-frame clones and lacks some. The data contain about 140,000 clones, about 80% of them singletons. What was sequenced was peripheral blood. The source of these receptors is a human donor in a cohort sampled during active COVID-19.

This clone came up a few times. The chain is built from TRBV4-2 and TRBJ2-7; 8 bases are shared with TRBD2. CDR3 length equals 16 residues. Trimming cost V 4 bases and J 2 bases; bases outside gene matches: 10. The germline gives CDR1 LGHNA, CDR2 YNFKEQ. This chain's CDR3 is CASSPYYAGGTYEQYF. CDR3 sequence (DNA): TGTGCCAGCAGCCCTTACTACGCGGGGGGTACCTACGAGCAGTACTTC.

The rearrangement joins TRBV5-6 to TRBJ2-7; TRBD1 matches at 8 bases. V dropped 5 bases and J dropped 0; count of bases not matched to a gene: 7. CDR3 length equals 15 residues. CDR1 SGHDT and CDR2 YYEEEE come from the germline V gene. The CDR3 DNA sequence: TGTGCCAGCAGGCAGGGACAGGCGACCTCCTACGAGCAGTACGTC. Protein: CASRQGQATSYEQYV.

The rearrangement uses TRBV4-1 and TRBJ2-3; a weak D match, TRBD2 (6 bases). The germline V and J ends were trimmed by 0 bases and 0 bases, with 16 bases remaining between them. Germline-derived CDR1 and CDR2 are MGHRA and YSYEKL. This CDR3 comprises 18 residues. The CDR3, as DNA: TGCGCCAGCAGCCAAGATAGCTCCGCGGGGAGTAGCACAGATACGCAGTATTTT. Translation gives CASSQDSSAGSSTDTQYF.

This chain's CDR3 is CASSEAPGVSYEQYV. CDR3 DNA: TGTGCCAGCAGTGAAGCGCCCGGAGTCTCCTACGAGCAGTACGTC. This chain joins TRBV6-1 and TRBJ2-7, with D unresolved. V was pared by 0 bases and J by 0 bases, with 9 bases between. Germline CDR1 reads MNHNS; CDR2 reads SASEGT. This CDR3 comprises 15 residues.

The CDR3 nucleotides are TGTGCCAGCAGCCAACTTTTGGGGGGGGGACAGCCCCAGCATTTT. Protein sequence: CASSQLLGGGQPQHF. The chain carries TRBV3-1 (or the pseudogene TRBV3-2) and TRBJ1-5; tentative D call: TRBD1 (5 bases). The ends were cut back, 2 bases at V and 7 bases at J, with 15 bases in the middle. Germline V gene lookup returns CDR1 LGHDT and CDR2 YNNKEL (reference sequence). The CDR3 sequence is 15 residues long.

CDR3 sequence: CASSLDGTSGGASETQYF. Here the CDR3 DNA reads TGTGCCAGCAGCTTAGATGGGACTAGCGGGGGGGCCTCGGAGACCCAGTACTTC. J is TRBJ2-5 and V is TRBV7-8; 16 bases agree with TRBD2. Unmatched junction bases numbered 7, after V lost 1 base and J lost 5 bases. This CDR3 comprises 18 residues. CDR1 and CDR2 (germline): SGHVS, FQNEAQ.

This chain connects TRBV30 to TRBJ1-2; 7 bases align to TRBD1. The J segment lost 0 bases and the V segment lost 4 bases, leaving 14 bases of the junction unmatched. This CDR3 is built from 17 residues. CDR1 is GTSNPN and CDR2 is SVGIG in the germline V gene (reference sequence). CDR3 nucleotide sequence: TGTGCCTGGACCTCAAAGGGACAGACGAAGACTAACTATGGCTACACCTTC. Translating gives CAWTSKGQTKTNYGYTF. The entire variable domain, with the rest obtained from reference TRBV30 and TRBJ1-2, is as follows: SQTIHQWPATLVQPVGSPLSLECTVEGTSNPNLYWYRQAAGRGLQLLFYSVGIGQISSEVPQNLSASRPQDRQFILSSKKLLLSDSGFYLCAWTSKGQTKTNYGYTFGSGTRLTVV.

The rearrangement joins TRBV11-2 to TRBJ2-3; 9 nucleotides line up with TRBD2. The CDR3 loop spans 15 amino acids. Trimming at V came to 3 bases and at J to 3 bases, leaving 4 bases not matched to a gene. The germline CDR1 and CDR2 sequences are SGHAT and FQNNGV. CDR3 amino acids: CASSFSLAGTDTQYF. CDR3 nucleotides: TGTGCCAGCAGCTTCAGTCTAGCGGGGACAGATACGCAGTATTTT.

The chain carries TRBV2 and TRBJ2-3; 7 bases are a match to TRBD1. Germline-derived CDR1 and CDR2 are SNHLY and FYNNEI. Trimming cost V 8 bases and J 7 bases; bases outside gene matches: 3. The CDR3 covers 11 residues. The CDR3, as DNA: TGTGCCAGCTCGGGACAGAATACGCAGTATTTT. This encodes CASSGQNTQYF.